This T cell receptor beta chain was retrieved from a study of identical twins. The V gene's germline CDR1 is MNHEY and CDR2 SVGEGT. The CDR3 runs to 14 residues. V trimming: 7 bases; J trimming: 1 base; junction bases outside the gene matches: 3. A note on this clonotype: Its antigen remains unidentified.

Findings of the study overall: Model-predicted out-of-frame TCR alpha sharing fell below observed values in monozygotic twins.

TCRdb fed the 5' RACE reads into MiXCR, producing one record per CDR3 protein. This sample has 750,000 to 950,000 distinct CDR3 sequences; 9% to 15% occur once, and the top ten carry roughly 1.6%. This same sample was also taken into another study, of yellow fever vaccine responses in identical twins.

The J gene is TRBJ2-7, the V gene TRBV6-2 or TRBV6-3, with 11 bases aligning to TRBD2. Input material: PBMCs. This receptor was obtained from a young woman in good health. The CDR3 spells CASKLAGVSYEQYV. CDR3 nucleotides: TGTGCCAGCAAACTAGCGGGGGTTTCCTACGAGCAGTACGTC.